This TCR beta chain is drawn from a study of glioma-infiltrating T cells. Study-level results: Non-neoplastic patients had below-expected tissue-blood divergence, while all gliomas exceeded expectation. CDR3 overlap between tissue and blood was very small.

The V end lost 2 bases, the J end lost 0 bases, and 10 bases lay between the germline ends. Looked up from germline, CDR1 is KGHSH and CDR2 is LQKENI. This CDR3 region has 15 residues. Amplification of TCR alpha and beta CDR3 regions from RNA used iRepertoire nested multiplex PCR. For one-step reverse transcription and amplification, about 90-450 ng of tissue mRNA or PBMC total RNA was used. A single record per CDR3 protein comes from TCRdb applying MiXCR to the multiplex PCR reads. Here the sample spans about 110,000 distinct CDR3 sequences, around 25% being singletons. Concerning this clonotype: Its specificity is not known.

The receptor was derived from a human donor with low-grade glioma or glioblastoma, undergoing nonglioma brain surgery, or in good health (not recorded which). The chain recombines TRBV18 with TRBJ2-5; D might be TRBD1 (6 bases). The material sequenced was glioma tissue, nonneoplastic brain tissue, or PBMCs (not recorded which). CDR3 nucleotides: TGTGCCAGCTCACCAGACAGGACGTACCAAGAGACCCAGTACTTC. Amino acid sequence: CASSPDRTYQETQYF.